The source of this T cell receptor (beta chain) is a study of blood T cell repertoires in COVID-19. In the authors' methods: Reference gene primer amplification in the assay estimated nucleated cell counts. TCRdb's copy holds only in-frame clones and misses some; the assay was immunoSEQ multiplex PCR. D and trimming were read from the DNA, whereas the V and J calls and clone size are those reported in that table. The table shows under 250,000 clones, with 86% occurring only once. CDR3 size: 13 residues. Germline values: CDR1 KGHSH, CDR2 LQKENI. V trimming: 2 bases; J trimming: 6 bases; junction bases outside the gene matches: 4.

Sequences were obtained from peripheral blood. This chain uses TRBV18 with TRBJ2-7, with TRBD1 matching 7 bases. The clonotype was recovered from a woman aged 60-75 years who had recovered from COVID-19. The CDR3 coding sequence is TGTGCCAGCTCACCATCGGGGACAGCCGAGCAGTACTTC. This codes for CASSPSGTAEQYF. The variable domain in full, completed from reference TRBV18 and TRBJ2-7, reads NAGVMQNPRHLVRRRGQEARLRCSPMKGHSHVYWYRQLPEEGLKFMVYLQKENIIDESGMPKERFSAEFPKEGPSILRIQQVVRGDSAAYFCASSPSGTAEQYFGPGTRLTVT.